Following are 14 T cell receptor beta chains from one sample sequenced in a study of human T cells and chemical hapten exposure. MiXCR, applied by TCRdb to the RACE reads, yields one record per CDR3 protein. The sample shows 95,000 to 150,000 distinct CDR3 sequences, roughly 12% of them seen only once. Described time point: patch test 3, about 24 weeks after DPC sensitization. Treatment described: therapeutic diphenylcyclopropenone sensitization with weekly scalp DPC. The specimen was whole blood, collected in connection with sensitization to the hapten diphenylcyclopropenone (DPC). The receptors shown here come from a woman aged 45-59 years with alopecia areata. Some clones in this sample may be carry-over from other donors' samples.

CDR3 sequence (DNA): TGTGCCAGCAGCCGCGCCCCTGGACAGGGAGAAGGAACTGAAGCTTTCTTT. Residues: CASSRAPGQGEGTEAFF. The V and J genes are TRBV12-3 or TRBV12-4 and TRBJ1-1; the match to TRBD1 covers 8 bases. Trimming removed 6 bases from V and 5 bases from J; junction bases left unmatched: 17. The CDR3 totals 17 residues.

This clonotype came up a few times. The chain couples TRBV29-1 to TRBJ2-5, with D possibly being TRBD2 (5 bases). V shed 5 bases and J shed 4 bases, with 23 bases lying between them. The CDR3 runs 16 residues. In germline, CDR1 is SQVTM, CDR2 ANQGSEA. CDR3 bases: TGCAGCGTTCACCCTCCCGGGGTCCCCGGAGTAGAGACCCAGTACTTC. It yields the protein CSVHPPGVPGVETQYF.

CDR3 amino acids: CASSFHRVGVEGYEQYF. The CDR3 DNA is TGTGCCAGCAGTTTCCACAGGGTCGGGGTCGAGGGCTACGAGCAGTACTTC. The chain has TRBV27 and TRBJ2-7, with D perhaps TRBD1 (6 bases). V lost 3 bases and J 3 bases, leaving 21 bases between the germline ends. Germline V gene sequence: CDR1 MNHEY, CDR2 SMNVEV (reference sequence). The CDR3 loop spans 17 amino acids.

This clonotype was recorded at least ten times. The V and J genes are TRBV18 and TRBJ1-5, with D unresolved. The CDR3 consists of 17 residues. The V end was cut by 4 bases, the J end by 1 base, with 17 bases between. Germline CDR1 KGHSH, CDR2 LQKENI. This chain's CDR3 is CASSLTSGGTSNQPQHF. The CDR3 coding sequence is TGTGCCAGCTCACTAACATCCGGTGGAACCAGCAATCAGCCCCAGCATTTT.

In DNA form, the CDR3 reads TGCGCCAGCAGCCCAGACAGGGACCCTAACTATGGCTACACCTTC. Amino acids: CASSPDRDPNYGYTF. V usage is TRBV4-1 and J usage is TRBJ1-2, with 7 nucleotides matching TRBD1. Germline V gene lookup returns CDR1 MGHRA and CDR2 YSYEKL. The CDR3 length is 15 residues. The trim removed 4 bases at V and 0 bases at J, leaving 5 bases unmatched.

This clonotype was found a few times. Here the CDR3 DNA reads TGCAGCGTGGGGGGACTAGTAATTGAGCAGTTCTTC. Protein product: CSVGGLVIEQFF. The V gene is TRBV29-1, the J gene TRBJ2-1; TRBD2 matches at 8 bases. V gave up 6 bases and J gave up 9 bases; unmatched junction bases: 7. Germline V lookup: CDR1 SQVTM, CDR2 ANQGSEA. The CDR3 totals 12 residues.

The chain links TRBV4-1 to TRBJ1-3, with D perhaps TRBD1 (5 bases). The CDR3 sequence is 16 residues long. Germline CDR1 is MGHRA and CDR2 is YSYEKL. Trimming stripped 3 bases from V and 2 bases from J, with 14 bases between. The CDR3 loop is CASSQEEGQTGNTIYF. The CDR3 DNA is TGCGCCAGCAGCCAGGAGGAGGGGCAGACTGGAAACACCATATATTTT.

This clonotype was detected ten times or more. In nucleotides, the CDR3 is TGCGCCAGCAGCCTGGGACTAGCGACCGGGGAGCTGTTTTTT. Its protein is CASSLGLATGELFF. The chain couples TRBV4-3 to TRBJ2-2, with TRBD2 matching 10 bases. J gave up 5 bases and V 4 bases, and 1 base lay outside the gene matches. CDR3 size: 14 residues. CDR1 is LGHNA and CDR2 is YSLEER in the germline V gene.

This clonotype was counted only a few times. The chain carries TRBV20-1 and TRBJ2-1; TRBD2 agrees at 7 bases. Per germline, CDR1 DFQATT and CDR2 SNEGSKA (reference sequence). This CDR3 is 14 amino acids long. Losses at the gene ends were 6 bases for V and 0 bases for J; bases not matched to a gene: 5. The CDR3 loop is CSATSASSYNEQFF. The CDR3 DNA follows: TGCAGTGCAACTAGCGCGAGCTCCTACAATGAGCAGTTCTTC.

The chain has TRBV6-2 or TRBV6-3 and TRBJ1-2, with TRBD1 identical over 7 bases. V shed 5 bases and J 3 bases; nucleotides not matched to a gene: 3. Germline loops: CDR1 MNHEY, CDR2 SVGEGT. This CDR3 contains 13 residues. CDR3 sequence: CASSRQGHYGYTF. The CDR3 coding sequence is TGTGCCAGCAGTAGACAGGGACACTATGGCTACACCTTC.

This clonotype was picked up many times. The V and J genes are TRBV20-1 and TRBJ2-5; 10 nucleotides match TRBD2. With V trimmed by 6 bases and J by 4 bases, 8 bases remained unmatched. In germline, CDR1 is DFQATT, CDR2 SNEGSKA (reference sequence). CDR3 size: 14 residues. CDR3 coding DNA: TGCAGTGCAAACCTAGCGGGAGTAGGAGAGACCCAGTACTTC. The encoded protein is CSANLAGVGETQYF.

This rearrangement joins TRBV10-3 to TRBJ1-1; maybe TRBD1 (6 bases). The V gene's germline CDR1 is ENHRY and CDR2 SYGVKD. V dropped 7 bases and J dropped 0 bases, with 9 bases sitting between them. The CDR3 contains 13 residues. The CDR3 protein is CAINTGLNTEAFF. The CDR3 DNA is TGTGCCATCAATACAGGGTTGAACACTGAAGCTTTCTTT.

The chain couples TRBV3-1 to TRBJ2-7; 7 bases are a match to TRBD2. Germline CDR1 reads LGHDT; CDR2 reads YNNKEL (reference sequence). The CDR3 runs to 15 residues. J gave up 7 bases and V 4 bases, and 13 bases lay outside the gene matches. The CDR3 sequence is CASSRGSAGPGEQYF. The CDR3 bases are TGTGCCAGCAGCCGAGGGTCAGCGGGGCCTGGGGAGCAGTACTTC.

The CDR3 is CASSQVTADEKLFF. For the CDR3, the DNA is TGTGCCAGCAGCCAAGTCACAGCCGATGAAAAACTGTTTTTT. The rearrangement links TRBV4-2 to TRBJ1-4; D remains unclear. Germline V gene lookup returns CDR1 LGHNA and CDR2 YNFKEQ. Trimming removed 1 base at V and 6 bases at J, with 9 bases between. The CDR3 runs to 14 residues.